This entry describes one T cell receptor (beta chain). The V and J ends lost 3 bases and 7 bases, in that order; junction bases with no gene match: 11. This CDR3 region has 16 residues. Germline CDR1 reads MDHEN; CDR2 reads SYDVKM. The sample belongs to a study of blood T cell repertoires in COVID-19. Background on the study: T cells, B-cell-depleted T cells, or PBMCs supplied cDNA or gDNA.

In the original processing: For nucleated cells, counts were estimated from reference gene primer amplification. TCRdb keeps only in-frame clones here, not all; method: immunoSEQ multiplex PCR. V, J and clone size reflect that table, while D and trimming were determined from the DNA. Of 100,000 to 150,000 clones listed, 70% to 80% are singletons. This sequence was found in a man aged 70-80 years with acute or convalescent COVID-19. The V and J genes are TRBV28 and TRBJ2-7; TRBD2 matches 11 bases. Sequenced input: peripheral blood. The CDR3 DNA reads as TGTGCCAGCAGTTTCCCCTTAGCGGGAGGGCCGGGGGAGCAGTACTTC. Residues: CASSFPLAGGPGEQYF.